Described below is a single TCR beta chain sequence and its context. No sorting of T cells preceded isolation of total RNA from whole blood. The sample is drawn from a study of monozygotic twins with inflammatory bowel disease. This CDR3 is 13 amino acids long. Germline lookup yields CDR1 LGHNA and CDR2 YNFKEQ. Each CDR3 protein gets one entry in TCRdb, which reprocessed the 5' RACE reads and gives no DNA. The sample table includes some 170,000 distinct CDR3 sequences. The V gene is TRBV4-2, the J gene TRBJ2-5. Sequences were obtained from blood. The source is a human donor with ulcerative colitis or Crohn's disease, or a healthy co-twin of an affected twin (not recorded which). The CDR3 is CASSQQVEETQYF.